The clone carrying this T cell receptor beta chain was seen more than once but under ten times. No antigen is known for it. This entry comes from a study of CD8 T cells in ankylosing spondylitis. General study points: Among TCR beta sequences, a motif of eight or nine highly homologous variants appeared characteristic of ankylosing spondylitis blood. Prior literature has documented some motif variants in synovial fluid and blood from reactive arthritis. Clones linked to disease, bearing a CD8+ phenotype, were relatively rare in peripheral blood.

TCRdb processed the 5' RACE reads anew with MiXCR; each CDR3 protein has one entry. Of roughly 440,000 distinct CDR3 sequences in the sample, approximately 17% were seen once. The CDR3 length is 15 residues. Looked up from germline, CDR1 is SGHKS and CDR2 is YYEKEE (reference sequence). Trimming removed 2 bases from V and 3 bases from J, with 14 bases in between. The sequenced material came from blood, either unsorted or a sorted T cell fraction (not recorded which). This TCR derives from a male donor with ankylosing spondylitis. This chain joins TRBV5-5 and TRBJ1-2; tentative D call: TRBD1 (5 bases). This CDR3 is CASSFQPGGDYGYTF. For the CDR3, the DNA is TGTGCCAGCAGCTTCCAACCGGGAGGGGACTATGGCTACACCTTC.